This is a list of T cell receptor beta chains from one sample in a study of blood T cell repertoires in COVID-19. Sequencing was performed with immunoSEQ multiplex PCR; in TCRdb, only in-frame clones are kept and a portion is missing. The table has 150,000 to 250,000 clones, approximately 80% seen once; the top ten hold approximately 7.2%. The sequenced material came from peripheral blood. These receptors originate from a human donor with acute or convalescent COVID-19. The donor label of this sample is uncertain. The conserved cysteine and the conserved F or W are not part of the CDR3 here. A row's size may be missing; if present it is once, few, many or a size class.

>TRBV27|NA
ASSSELTGVDEKLF
>TRBV27|NA
ASIKQNPVGNEQF
>TRBV27|NA
ASSWGQGGSQY
>TRBV18|NA
ASSPQNVGQGQETQY
>TRBV30|NA
AWSVLGNTIY
>TRBV5-1|few
ASSTAPGAYEQY
>TRBV27|NA
ASSLWQGMETQY
>TRBV4-1|NA
ASSQGLAKYTDTQY
>TRBV6-5|NA
ASRSSGNTIY
>TRBV27|NA
ASSLGQGNNQPQH
>TRBV7-2|NA
ASLLAGGNEQF
>TRBV6-2/TRBV6-3|few
ASSYSMTGELF
>TRBV28|NA
ASTSDRGVTEAF
>TRBV5-1|NA
ASSLEGWGEKLF
>TRBV18|NA
ASSPGHQETQY
>TRBV27|few
ASSSRGGPQH
>TRBV3-1/TRBV3-2|NA
ASSQGVGHEGQY
>TRBV6-5|NA
ASSLGTGGHYEQY
>TRBV29-1|NA
SVSQGVGTEAF
>TRBV6-5|NA
ASSYSDRGINYGYT
>TRBV28|NA
ASSKLLAGTTDEQF
>TRBV7-2|NA
ASSLQARSNYGYT
>TRBV7-6|once
ASSKTVARSTDTQY
>TRBV10-3|once
AISTGQGKDYT
>TRBV4-2|NA
ASSQGTGGESPLH
>TRBV5-4|few
ASSLGTGNREQY
>TRBV28|NA
ASSSAGGGNTIY
>TRBV27|NA
ASSPGTGGDEQY
>TRBV10-3|NA
AGRQELNTEAF
>TRBV27|NA
AGRDRVTYGYT
>TRBV6-1|NA
ASSEGQGVREKLF
>TRBV6-4|NA
ASSRLAGGNNEQF
>TRBV4-2|once
ASSQSDRDGYGYT
>TRBV7-9|NA
ASSRDPLETQY
>TRBV30|NA
AWSGDRGTDTQY
>TRBV24-1|NA
ATSDPGTGGTGELF
>TRBV9|few
ASSVGQENTGELF
>TRBV7-2|NA
ASSFRGLAGVEQF
>TRBV10-3|few
AIMKNRGTDTQY
>TRBV18|NA
ASSGTVGLEFPYEQY
>TRBV27|NA
ASNKPRDSGNTIY